This entry lists 16 T cell receptor beta chains sequenced from one sample in a study of T cell responses to AZD1222 COVID-19 vaccine. Profiled with immunoSEQ multiplex PCR; TCRdb holds only in-frame clones, not every one. Among roughly 120,000 clones listed, more than 75% were seen once. The starting material was peripheral blood, obtained 28 days after the second AZD1222 dose. The receptor set was obtained from an adult who received the AZD1222 COVID-19 vaccine.

The rearrangement uses TRBV27 and TRBJ2-7; the match to TRBD1 covers 9 bases. V lost 4 bases and J lost 0; bases outside the gene matches: 13. The CDR3 has 18 residues. Per germline, CDR1 MNHEY and CDR2 SMNVEV (reference sequence). The CDR3 here is CASSSITRTGAYSYEQYF. CDR3 DNA sequence: TGTGCCAGCAGTTCGATCACCCGGACAGGGGCCTACTCCTACGAGCAGTACTTC.

A word on this clone: A far larger clone is just one base off, so this is likely a read error. V usage is TRBV28 and J usage is TRBJ1-2, with D tentatively TRBD1 (6 bases). This CDR3 has 12 residues. Germline assignment: CDR1 MDHEN and CDR2 SYDVKM. V was trimmed by 3 bases and J by 5 bases, leaving 7 bases between them. The CDR3 region is CASSLGAYGYTF. The CDR3 DNA is TGTGCCAGCAGTTTGGGGGCGTATGGCTACACCTTC.

V and J are TRBV25-1 and TRBJ1-2; D might be TRBD1 (6 bases). V was shortened by 1 base and J by 4 bases, with 16 bases between the two germline ends. The CDR3 has 16 amino acids. Germline V gene data show CDR1 as MGHDK and CDR2 as SYGVNS. The CDR3 bases are TGTGCCAGCAGTGAATCCACTGCAGGGGTGGGCTATGGCTACACCTTC. Amino acid sequence: CASSESTAGVGYGYTF.

J is TRBJ1-2 and V is TRBV2; a weak D match, TRBD1 (5 bases). V was cut by 10 bases and J by 1 base, with 22 bases left in between. This CDR3 spans 16 amino acids. Germline V CDR1 and CDR2: SNHLY, FYNNEI. As DNA, the CDR3 is TGTGCCAACCGGGGGAGGTCCACCAATTTTAACTATGGCTACACCTTC. As protein: CANRGRSTNFNYGYTF. The complete variable domain, with remaining parts taken from reference TRBV2 and TRBJ1-2, reads EPEVTQTPSHQVTQMGQEVILRCVPISNHLYFYWYRQILGQKVEFLVSFYNNEISEKSEIFDDQFSVERPDGSNFTLKIRSTKLEDSAMYFCANRGRSTNFNYGYTFGSGTRLTVV.

V gene TRBV19 combines with J gene TRBJ2-7, with 9 bases lining up with TRBD1. CDR1 and CDR2 from the germline V gene are LNHDA and SQIVND (reference sequence). The J segment lost 3 bases and the V segment lost 0 bases, leaving 0 bases of the junction unmatched. The CDR3 has 14 residues. This chain's CDR3 is CASSIEGQGYEQYF. The DNA of the CDR3 is TGTGCCAGTAGTATAGAGGGACAGGGCTACGAGCAGTACTTC.

The sample holds one count of this clone. V is TRBV12-3 or TRBV12-4 and J is TRBJ1-2, with D uncertain. This CDR3 is built from 11 residues. V lost 6 bases and J lost 7, with 9 bases in between. CDR3 in DNA: TGTGCCAGCAGCAGGTTGACTGGCTACACCTTC. Protein product: CASSRLTGYTF.

The chain is built from TRBV6-2 or TRBV6-3 and TRBJ2-2; 8 bases fit TRBD2. CDR1 and CDR2 from the germline V gene are MNHEY and SVGEGT. The V gene end was trimmed by 6 bases and the J gene end by 3 bases; junction bases not matched to a gene: 3. The CDR3 length is 14 residues. This CDR3 is CASSPGRDTGELFF. The CDR3 nucleotides are TGTGCCAGCAGCCCCGGGAGGGACACCGGGGAGCTGTTTTTT.

The chain links TRBV30 to TRBJ2-6, with D possibly being TRBD1 or TRBD2 (5 bases each). Trimming removed 2 bases at V and 4 bases at J, with 12 bases between. The V gene's germline CDR1 is GTSNPN and CDR2 SVGIG (reference sequence). CDR3 length equals 15 residues. The CDR3 reads CAWSSGTGGANVLTF. As DNA, the CDR3 is TGTGCCTGGAGTTCCGGGACGGGGGGGGCCAACGTCCTGACTTTC.

About this clone: The CDR3 end shows no conserved phenylalanine or tryptophan, and so a read error is likely. The DNA is left out, because the CDR3 cannot be placed on it with certainty; the CDR3 is given as TCRdb lists it. The rearrangement uses TRBV27 and TRBJ2-7. The CDR3 numbers 10 amino acids, ends counted. Germline CDR1 and CDR2: MNHEY and SMNVEV (reference sequence). The CDR3 spells CASSLDIPGD.

This CDR3 is CASSRGRQSDTGELFF. The CDR3 DNA is TGCGCCAGCAGCCGGGGGCGCCAGTCGGACACCGGGGAGCTGTTTTTT. The V gene is TRBV4-1, the J gene TRBJ2-2; weak D call: TRBD1 (6 bases). Germline V gives CDR1 MGHRA, CDR2 YSYEKL. The CDR3 sequence is 16 residues long. The V end lost 4 bases, the J end lost 3 bases, and 15 bases lay between the germline ends.

This rearrangement joins TRBV27 to TRBJ1-5; no reliable D call. Trimming removed 3 bases from V and 0 bases from J, with 9 bases in between. Looked up from germline, CDR1 is MNHEY and CDR2 is SMNVEV (reference sequence). This CDR3 is 15 amino acids long. The CDR3 nucleotides read TGTGCCAGCAGTTTTTTAGGAGGTAGCAATCAGCCCCAGCATTTT. Protein product: CASSFLGGSNQPQHF.

This chain links TRBV24-1 with TRBJ2-1, with D perhaps TRBD1 (6 bases). Germline CDR1 reads KGHDR; CDR2 reads SFDVKD. V lost 10 bases to trimming and J lost 6 bases, with 12 bases between them. This CDR3 spans 12 amino acids. CDR3 in amino acids: CATSQGTNEQFF. In DNA form, the CDR3 reads TGTGCCACTAGTCAGGGGACCAATGAGCAGTTCTTC.

This chain links TRBV10-3 with TRBJ1-2; no clear D gene. Trimming removed 5 bases from V and 8 bases from J, with 18 bases in between. Germline CDR1 is ENHRY and CDR2 is SYGVKD. The CDR3 totals 14 residues. In DNA, the CDR3 is TGTGCCATCAGTCCCGCCACTATGGGGAAGGGCTACACCTTC. This gives the protein CAISPATMGKGYTF.

V and J are TRBV9 and TRBJ2-3; D ambiguous. The CDR3 is 16 residues long. V dropped 0 bases and J dropped 0 bases, with 11 bases sitting between them. The germline V gene encodes CDR1 SGDLS and CDR2 YYNGEE. The CDR3 sequence is CASSVGPGGSTDTQYF. CDR3 nucleotide sequence: TGTGCCAGCAGCGTAGGGCCAGGTGGAAGCACAGATACGCAGTATTTT.

This chain uses TRBV29-1 with TRBJ2-7; 8 bases agree with TRBD1. CDR1 and CDR2 from the germline V gene are SQVTM and ANQGSEA. V shed 5 bases and J 7 bases; nucleotides not matched to a gene: 10. The CDR3 runs 13 residues. The CDR3 loop is CSVSGTQGGEQYF. The DNA of the CDR3 is TGCAGCGTTTCTGGAACACAGGGGGGAGAGCAGTACTTC.

The chain carries TRBV4-3 and TRBJ2-2, with D unresolved. Germline V CDR1 and CDR2: LGHNA, YSLEER. The CDR3 sequence is 13 residues long. V shed 4 bases and J shed 4 bases, with 7 bases lying between them. The chain's CDR3 is CASSRVPTGELFF. For the CDR3, the DNA is TGCGCCAGCAGCCGCGTTCCCACCGGGGAGCTGTTTTTT.